These 5 T cell receptor beta chains were all obtained from the same sample, sequenced in a study of blood T cell repertoires in COVID-19 (dated by TCRdb to 2018 to 2020). The protocol used for the library was the immunoSEQ multiplex PCR assay. In its TCRdb copy, this immuneACCESS table keeps in-frame sequences only and misses some clones. Where compared with another copy, unresolved V genes explain less than half of these, and the others have no known cause. The sample table holds around 300,000 clones, of which almost 90% were seen once. The top ten hold 2.5% to 3.5% of the sample. The sample consisted of peripheral blood. The receptors come from a woman in her 30s with COVID-19, enrolled during active disease.

The chain is built from TRBV30 and TRBJ2-5, with D hard to call. The CDR3 contains 14 residues. CDR1 GTSNPN and CDR2 SVGIG come from the germline V gene (reference sequence). Trimming took off 0 bases at V and 4 bases at J, with 12 bases between the two ends. The CDR3 region has the DNA TGTGCCTGGAGTGTATTGTCAGGCCCAGAGACCCAGTACTTC. Protein product: CAWSVLSGPETQYF. The full variable domain, completed using reference TRBV30 and TRBJ2-5, is SQTIHQWPATLVQPVGSPLSLECTVEGTSNPNLYWYRQAAGRGLQLLFYSVGIGQISSEVPQNLSASRPQDRQFILSSKKLLLSDSGFYLCAWSVLSGPETQYFGPGTRLLVL.

This clone was recorded once. This chain uses TRBV30 with TRBJ1-2, with D maybe TRBD1 (5 bases). This CDR3 comprises 14 residues. CDR1 is GTSNPN and CDR2 is SVGIG in the germline V gene (reference sequence). Trimming removed 4 bases from V and 4 bases from J, with 16 bases in between. In DNA, the CDR3 is TGTGCCTGGAAGTCGGGGGGGTTCGGCTATGGCTACACCTTC. Amino acids: CAWKSGGFGYGYTF.

The chain couples TRBV7-9 to TRBJ2-1, with 12 positions matching TRBD2. This CDR3 spans 16 amino acids. Germline trimming cut 4 bases from V and 7 bases from J; bases unmatched to any gene: 8. Germline CDR1 is SEHNR and CDR2 is FQNEAQ (reference sequence). The CDR3 sequence: CASSSPTSGRINEQFF. CDR3 bases: TGTGCCAGCAGCTCCCCGACTAGCGGGAGAATTAATGAGCAGTTCTTC.

The chain combines TRBV2 with TRBJ2-7; D uncertain. In germline, CDR1 is SNHLY, CDR2 FYNNEI. V dropped 5 bases and J dropped 9 bases, with 14 bases sitting between them. The CDR3 runs to 12 residues. This chain's CDR3 is CASSFDASGQYF. CDR3 nucleotide sequence: TGTGCCAGCAGTTTCGATGCCAGTGGGCAGTACTTC.

The chain couples TRBV4-1 to TRBJ1-5; 8 bases align to TRBD1. The CDR3 extends over 15 amino acids. Germline values: CDR1 MGHRA, CDR2 YSYEKL. The V and J ends lost 0 bases and 10 bases, in that order; junction bases with no gene match: 8. The CDR3 spells CASSQDRDRYVPQHF. As DNA, the CDR3 is TGCGCCAGCAGCCAAGATCGGGACAGGTATGTCCCCCAGCATTTT.